The clone carrying this TCR beta chain has a count of ten or more. No antigen is known for it. The junction and the germline gene differ at one end; a read error may be behind it. This record comes from a study of blood T cells in healthy people across ages. Points from the study as a whole: TCR beta diversity, measured per million T cells, fell in a roughly linear way with age.

Whenever a sample was processed, at least 7 million PBMCs were isolated. Combining a sample-barcoded 5' primer with a J-beta primer mix, a second PCR ran for about 6 to 12 cycles. TCRdb ran MiXCR on the 5' RACE reads and lists one entry per CDR3 protein. The profile shows about 1,500,000 distinct CDR3 sequences, 42% of them singletons. CDR1 and CDR2 (germline): SGHRS, YFSETQ. This CDR3 is built from 15 residues. The source of this sequence is a woman aged 18-29 years in good health. The genes are TRBV5-1 and TRBJ2-3; TRBD2 might be the D (5 bases). The specimen sequenced was blood. The CDR3 nucleotides are TGTGCCAGCAGCTTAGATCGCGGGAGCACAGATACGCAGTATTTT. This encodes CASSLDRGSTDTQYF.